This is a list of T cell receptor beta chains from one sample in a study of T cells in narcolepsy. Some clones are missing from TCRdb's copy, which holds only in-frame ones; the method was immunoSEQ multiplex PCR. Among about 32,000 clones listed, 70% to 80% were seen once. Source material: CD45RA- memory CD4+ T cells from PBMCs. These receptors all stem from a human donor with narcolepsy. Both conserved end residues are part of each CDR3. The D gene is left open where the match is weak. A clone size is listed for some rows: how often the clone was seen (once, few, many), or a class if it is expanded.

v_call,clone_size,j_call,cdr3_length,d_call,cdr3_nt,cdr3_aa
TRBV7-3,NA,TRBJ2-7,14,NA,TGTGCCAGCAGCCAGGCGGGCTTGGGCTACGAGCAGTACTTC,CASSQAGLGYEQYF
TRBV5-4,NA,TRBJ2-1,17,TRBD2,TGTGCCAGCAGCTTGGCCGATTGGCTAGCGGGAGACAATGAGCAGTTCTTC,CASSLADWLAGDNEQFF
TRBV2,NA,TRBJ1-1,15,NA,TGTGCCAGCATCAGATCCGTTGTAAGGAGCACTGAAGCTTTCTTT,CASIRSVVRSTEAFF
TRBV27,NA,TRBJ2-5,13,NA,TGTGCCAGCAGTAGAATATCCGGAGAGACCCAGTACTTC,CASSRISGETQYF
TRBV19,NA,TRBJ2-7,15,TRBD1,TGTGCCAGTAGCCTCTATGGACAGGGCTCCTACGAGCAGTACTTC,CASSLYGQGSYEQYF
TRBV5-1,NA,TRBJ2-2,15,NA,TGCGCCAGCAGCTTGGAATCGACCATGCAGGGGGAGCTGTTTTTT,CASSLESTMQGELFF
TRBV4-3,NA,TRBJ1-1,15,NA,TGCGCCAGCAGCCAGACTGTACAGGGTTCGATTGAAGCTTTCTTT,CASSQTVQGSIEAFF
TRBV28,NA,TRBJ1-3,15,NA,TGTGCCAGCAGAAAACAACGACAGTCTGGAAACACCATATATTTT,CASRKQRQSGNTIYF
TRBV19,NA,TRBJ2-7,13,TRBD2,TGTGCCAGTAGTTTCAGGGAGGGCGACGAGCAGTACTTC,CASSFREGDEQYF
TRBV14,NA,TRBJ2-7,11,NA,TGTGCCAGCAGCCAATTCTACGAGCAGTACTTC,CASSQFYEQYF
TRBV28,few,TRBJ2-2,14,TRBD2,TGTGCCAGCAGCTTAGCGGGAAGGACCGGGGAGCTGTTTTTT,CASSLAGRTGELFF
TRBV5-1,NA,TRBJ1-1,14,NA,TGCGCCAGCAGCTTGGCCAATAGGGGCGTGGAGGCTTTCTTT,CASSLANRGVEAFF
TRBV5-4,few,TRBJ2-7,17,NA,TGTGCCAGCAGCTTGGGGGACTTCCGCGGGTTTAGCTACGAGCAGTACTTC,CASSLGDFRGFSYEQYF
TRBV7-3,NA,TRBJ2-5,16,TRBD2,TGTGCCAGCAGCTCGGGACTAGCGAGGGAACAAGAGACCCAGTACTTC,CASSSGLAREQETQYF
TRBV20-1,NA,TRBJ1-5,11,NA,TGCAGTGCTAGGGTCAATCAGCCCCAGCATTTT,CSARVNQPQHF
TRBV28,NA,TRBJ1-3,15,NA,TGTGCCAGCAGTCCTCTGGATCGCTCTGGAAACACCATATATTTT,CASSPLDRSGNTIYF
TRBV18,NA,TRBJ1-2,16,NA,TGTGCCAGCTCACCACCGCTCGTCAGGGTAAACTATGGCTACACCTTC,CASSPPLVRVNYGYTF
TRBV29-1,NA,TRBJ2-3,10,NA,TGCAGCGGGGGCGCGGATACGCAGTATTTT,CSGGADTQYF
TRBV11-1,NA,TRBJ1-2,14,TRBD1,TGTGCCAGCAGCCCCCCGACAGGGGCCTATGGCTACACCTTC,CASSPPTGAYGYTF
TRBV7-2,NA,TRBJ2-3,13,NA,TGTGCCAGCAGCATAGGGAACACAGATACGCAGTATTTT,CASSIGNTDTQYF
TRBV7-9,NA,TRBJ1-4,14,NA,TGTGCCAGCAGCCCCGGACAGACTAATGAAAAACTGTTTTTT,CASSPGQTNEKLFF
TRBV27,NA,TRBJ2-7,13,NA,TGTGCCAGCGGGGACCGCGCCCTGTACGAGCAGTACTTC,CASGDRALYEQYF
TRBV9,NA,TRBJ2-1,15,TRBD2,TGTGCCAGCAGCGTAGAGATAGCGGGAGAAAGTGAGCAGTTCTTC,CASSVEIAGESEQFF
TRBV6-6,NA,TRBJ2-1,14,NA,TGTGCCAGCACAACCGGGAGCTCCTACAATGAGCAGTTCTTC,CASTTGSSYNEQFF